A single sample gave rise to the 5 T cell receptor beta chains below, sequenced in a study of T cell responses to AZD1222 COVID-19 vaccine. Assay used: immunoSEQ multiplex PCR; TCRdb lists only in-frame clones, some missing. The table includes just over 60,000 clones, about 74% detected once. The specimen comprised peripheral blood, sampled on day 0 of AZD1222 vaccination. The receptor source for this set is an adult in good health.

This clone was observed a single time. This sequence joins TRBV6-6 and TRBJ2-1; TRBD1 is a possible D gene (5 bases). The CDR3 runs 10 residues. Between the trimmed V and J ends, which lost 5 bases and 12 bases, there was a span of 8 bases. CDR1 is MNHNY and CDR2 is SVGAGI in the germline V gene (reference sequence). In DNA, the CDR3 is TGTGCCAGCAGTCAAAGGGGGCAGTTCTTC. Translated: CASSQRGQFF.

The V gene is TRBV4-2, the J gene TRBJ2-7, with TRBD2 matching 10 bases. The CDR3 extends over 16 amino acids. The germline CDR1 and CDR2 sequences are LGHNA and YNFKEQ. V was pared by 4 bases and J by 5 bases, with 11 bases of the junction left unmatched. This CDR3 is CASSPRASGGVHEQYF. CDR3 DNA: TGTGCCAGCAGCCCCCGGGCGAGCGGGGGGGTCCACGAGCAGTACTTC.

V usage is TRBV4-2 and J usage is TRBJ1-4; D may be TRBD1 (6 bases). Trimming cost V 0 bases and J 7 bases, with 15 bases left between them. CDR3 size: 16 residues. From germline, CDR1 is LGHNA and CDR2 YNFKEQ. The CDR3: CASSQDPTGGSEKLFF. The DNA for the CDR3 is TGTGCCAGCAGCCAAGATCCGACAGGAGGGAGTGAAAAACTGTTTTTT.

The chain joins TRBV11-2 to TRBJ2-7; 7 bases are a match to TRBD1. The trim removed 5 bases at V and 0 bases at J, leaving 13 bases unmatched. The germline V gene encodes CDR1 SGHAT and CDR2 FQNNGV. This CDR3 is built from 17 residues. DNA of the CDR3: TGTGCCAGCAGCCGAGATAGTCAAGGACAGGACTCCTACGAGCAGTACTTC. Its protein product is CASSRDSQGQDSYEQYF.

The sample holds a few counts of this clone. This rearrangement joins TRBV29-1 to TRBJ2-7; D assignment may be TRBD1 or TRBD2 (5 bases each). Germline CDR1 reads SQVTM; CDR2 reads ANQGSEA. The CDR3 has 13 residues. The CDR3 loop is CSVSGTESYEQYF. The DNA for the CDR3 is TGCAGTGTTTCCGGGACGGAGTCCTACGAGCAGTACTTC.